A single TCR beta chain is shown here with its context. Its antigen is unknown. The assay was immunoSEQ multiplex PCR, and TCRdb's table has in-frame clones only and misses some. The sample includes approximately 160,000 clones, around 94% of them seen just once. Unmatched junction bases numbered 11, after V lost 1 base and J lost 6 bases. The CDR3 extends over 17 amino acids. Germline lookup yields CDR1 MNHEY and CDR2 SMNVEV (reference sequence). This record belongs to a study of OX40 agonist ivuxolimab in advanced cancers. Study-wide points: Low normalized T-cell clonal expansion was additionally recorded for some nonresponders.

The chain recombines TRBV27 with TRBJ2-2; 7 nucleotides agree with TRBD2. Source: CD4+ or CD8+ T cells sorted from blood, taken in a trial of the OX40 agonist ivuxolimab. This TCR derives from an adult with an advanced solid tumor such as melanoma, head and neck, liver or kidney cancer. The CDR3 protein is CASSLFPWGGEAGELFF. CDR3 in DNA: TGTGCCAGCAGTTTATTCCCTTGGGGGGGAGAGGCCGGGGAGCTGTTTTTT.